This T cell receptor beta chain was identified in a study of CD8+CD57+ T cells in acquired aplastic anemia. Turning to the study itself: Quantities of DNA derived from sorted CD4+ and CD8+ cells averaged around 3 ug.

Researchers used genomic DNA as the template to profile TCR beta VDJ and CDR3. TCRdb called the reads again in MiXCR, with one record for every CDR3 protein. The sample has roughly 200,000 distinct CDR3 sequences; 65% are singletons. Patients chosen for sequencing had shown CD8+CD57+ cell expansion by flow cytometry. Patients uniformly had severe acquired aplastic anemia. The CDR3 is 14 amino acids. Trimming stripped 7 bases from V and 0 bases from J, with 13 bases between. Germline CDR1 reads MDHEN; CDR2 reads SYDVKM. This clonotype has a handful of counts. The TCR was taken from a human donor with aplastic anemia. The chain recombines TRBV28 with TRBJ2-7; D is unresolved. The sequenced sample consisted of sorted CD4+, CD8+, or CD8+CD57+ T cells (not recorded which) from PBMCs. The CDR3 sequence: CASKIRDNSYEQYF. CDR3 in DNA: TGTGCCAGCAAAATTAGAGACAACTCCTACGAGCAGTACTTC.